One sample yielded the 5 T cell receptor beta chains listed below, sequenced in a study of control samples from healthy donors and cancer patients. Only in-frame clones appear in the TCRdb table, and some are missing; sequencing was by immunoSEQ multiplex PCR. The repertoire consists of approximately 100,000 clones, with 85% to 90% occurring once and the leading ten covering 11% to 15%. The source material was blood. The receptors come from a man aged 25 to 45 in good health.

The CDR3 DNA reads as TGCGCCAGCAGCCAGAAGTTCCTAGCGGGAGTAAACAATGAGCAGTTCTTC. Translating it yields CASSQKFLAGVNNEQFF. The gene calls are TRBV4-1 and TRBJ2-1; TRBD2 agrees at 10 bases. Germline V gene data show CDR1 as MGHRA and CDR2 as YSYEKL. This CDR3 is 17 amino acids long. The V gene end was trimmed by 3 bases and the J gene end by 5 bases; junction bases not matched to a gene: 10.

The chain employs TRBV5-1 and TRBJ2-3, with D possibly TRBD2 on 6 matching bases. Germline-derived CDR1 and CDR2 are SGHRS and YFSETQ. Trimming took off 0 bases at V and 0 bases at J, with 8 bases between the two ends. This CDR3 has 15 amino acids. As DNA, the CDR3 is TGCGCCAGCAGCTTGGGTAGCGGTAGCACAGATACGCAGTATTTT. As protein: CASSLGSGSTDTQYF.

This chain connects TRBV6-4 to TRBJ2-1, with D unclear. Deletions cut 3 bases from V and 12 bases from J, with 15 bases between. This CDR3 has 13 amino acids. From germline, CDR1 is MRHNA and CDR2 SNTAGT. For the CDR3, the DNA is TGTGCCAGCAGTGAACAAGTGGGTACTGGGCAGTTCTTC. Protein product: CASSEQVGTGQFF.

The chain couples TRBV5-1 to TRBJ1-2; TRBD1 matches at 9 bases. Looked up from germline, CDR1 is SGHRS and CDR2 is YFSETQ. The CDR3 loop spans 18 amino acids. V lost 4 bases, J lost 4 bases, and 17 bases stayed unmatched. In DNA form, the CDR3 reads TGCGCCAGCAGCGGGGGACAGGGAGTAAGGATAGGGACCTATGGCTACACCTTC. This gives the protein CASSGGQGVRIGTYGYTF.

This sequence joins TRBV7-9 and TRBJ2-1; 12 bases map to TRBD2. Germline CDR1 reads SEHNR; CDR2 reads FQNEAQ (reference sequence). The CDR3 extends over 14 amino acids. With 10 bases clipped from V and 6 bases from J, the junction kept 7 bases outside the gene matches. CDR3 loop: CATLAGGPGNEQFF. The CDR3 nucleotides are TGTGCCACCCTAGCGGGAGGGCCGGGCAATGAGCAGTTCTTC. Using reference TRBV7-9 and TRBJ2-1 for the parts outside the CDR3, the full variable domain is DTGVSQNPRHKITKRGQNVTFRCDPISEHNRLYWYRQTLGQGPEFLTYFQNEAQLEKSRLLSDRFSAERPKGSFSTLEIQRTEQGDSAMYLCATLAGGPGNEQFFGPGTRLTVL.